Described below is a single TCR beta chain sequence and its context. Its antigen is undetermined. Every donor gave about 9 milliliters of peripheral blood. The entry originates in a study of blood T cells in healthy people across ages. Study observations and caveats: The study lacked donor CMV status, which possibly confounded expanded clonotype changes.

A second PCR of about 7 to 12 cycles used a sample-barcoded 5' primer and a J-beta primer mix. TCRdb reprocessed the 5' RACE reads with MiXCR, giving one entry per CDR3 protein. The table includes over 1,300,000 distinct CDR3 sequences, approximately 60% detected once. The source of this sequence is a man between 18 and 35 years old in good health. Source material: blood.

The CDR3 region has the DNA TGCAGCGCGGACACACGCGAGCAGTACTTC. Translation gives CSADTREQYF. V is TRBV29-1 and J is TRBJ2-5, with a tentative D call TRBD1 (5 bases). The J call may be mistaken, given a closer DNA end match to TRBJ2-7. The CDR3 sequence is 10 residues long. Germline V lookup: CDR1 SQVTM, CDR2 ANQGSEA.